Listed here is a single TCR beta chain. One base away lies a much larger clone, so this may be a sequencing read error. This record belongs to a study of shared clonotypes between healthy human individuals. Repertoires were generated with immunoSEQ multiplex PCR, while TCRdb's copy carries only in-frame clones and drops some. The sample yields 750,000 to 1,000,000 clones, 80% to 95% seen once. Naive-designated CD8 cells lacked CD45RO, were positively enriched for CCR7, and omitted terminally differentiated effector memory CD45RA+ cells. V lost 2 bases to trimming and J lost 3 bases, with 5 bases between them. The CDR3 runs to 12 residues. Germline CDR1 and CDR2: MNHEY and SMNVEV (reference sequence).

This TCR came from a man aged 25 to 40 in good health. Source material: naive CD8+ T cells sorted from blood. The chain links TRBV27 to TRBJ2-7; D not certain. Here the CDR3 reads CASSLPNYEQYF. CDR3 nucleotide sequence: TGTGCCAGCAGTTTACCCAACTACGAGCAGTACTTC.